What follows is one TCR beta chain and its context. Its antigen remains unidentified. Clones were sequenced by immunoSEQ multiplex PCR, and TCRdb holds only the in-frame ones, with some missing. This table has some 100,000 clones, 85% to 95% appearing once. The data belong to a study of siplizumab effects on memory and regulatory T cells. Study-level results: Naive T cells appeared more varied than memory cells and looked like key alloresponse contributors. A naive or memory phenotype could not be assigned to roughly 80-96% of the proliferating CD4+ or CD8+ clones.

The CDR3 loop spans 13 amino acids. In germline, CDR1 is SEHNR, CDR2 FQNEAQ (reference sequence). The ends were cut back, 0 bases at V and 4 bases at J, with 5 bases in the middle. The source is a human donor in good health. Sequences were obtained from non-Treg CD4+ T cells sorted from blood. This rearrangement joins TRBV7-9 to TRBJ2-3; D remains ambiguous. The CDR3 DNA sequence: TGTGCCAGCAGCTTAGCGCAGCCAGATACGCAGTATTTT. Amino acids: CASSLAQPDTQYF.